Listed here is a single T cell receptor (beta chain). The sample originates from a study of T cell repertoires in cytomegalovirus infection. With 5 bases clipped from V and 1 base from J, the junction kept 18 bases outside the gene matches. Germline V lookup: CDR1 MDHEN, CDR2 SYDVKM. The CDR3 consists of 20 residues. TCRdb passed the reads through MiXCR, listing each CDR3 protein once. This table holds about 740,000 distinct CDR3 sequences, 35% to 40% found once. The clonotype originates from a human donor in good health (CMV status not recorded). Some clones in this sample may be carry-over from other donors' samples. V is TRBV28 and J is TRBJ2-5; 11 bases align to TRBD1. What was sequenced was PBMCs. In DNA form, the CDR3 reads TGTGCCAGCAGTCCTCTTTTTACTTGGACAGGGGGCAACCTCCAAGAGACCCAGTACTTC. Translated, it gives CASSPLFTWTGGNLQETQYF. Combining the CDR3 with reference TRBV28 and TRBJ2-5 gives the whole variable domain DVKVTQSSRYLVKRTGEKVFLECVQDMDHENMFWYRQDPGLGLRLIYFSYDVKMKEKGDIPEGYSVSREKKERFSLILESASTNQTSMYLCASSPLFTWTGGNLQETQYFGPGTRLLVL.